These 2 T cell receptor beta chains share one sample of origin, sequenced in a study of T cells in Graves' hyperthyroidism and ophthalmopathy. The CDR3 regions of TCR beta were amplified from RNA transcripts. HTBI primers were employed in a first-round RT-PCR of the TCR CDR3. MiXCR, applied by TCRdb to the multiplex PCR reads, yields one record per CDR3 protein. Here the sample spans 500,000 to 750,000 distinct CDR3 sequences, approximately 14% being singletons. The sample was blood. The receptors here all came from a woman in her twenties or thirties with Graves' hyperthyroidism.

This clonotype was counted between two and nine times. V and J are TRBV2 and TRBJ2-1, with 10 positions matching TRBD2. Trimming took 2 bases from V and 9 from J; bases not matched to a gene: 10. Germline V gene data show CDR1 as SNHLY and CDR2 as FYNNEI. CDR3 length: 16 amino acids. DNA for the CDR3: TGTGCCAGCAGTGAACTACTAGCGGGAAAATTAGGTGAGCAGTTCTTC. Translating gives CASSELLAGKLGEQFF.

This chain links TRBV4-1 with TRBJ1-1, with D possibly being TRBD1 (5 bases). Trimming took 2 bases from V and 10 from J, leaving 23 bases between them. The germline V gene has CDR1 MGHRA and CDR2 YSYEKL. The CDR3 covers 16 residues. DNA of the CDR3: TGCGCCAGCAGCCAACTCAGGGTATCGGTTTCGGGAAGAGCTTTCTTT. Translating it yields CASSQLRVSVSGRAFF.